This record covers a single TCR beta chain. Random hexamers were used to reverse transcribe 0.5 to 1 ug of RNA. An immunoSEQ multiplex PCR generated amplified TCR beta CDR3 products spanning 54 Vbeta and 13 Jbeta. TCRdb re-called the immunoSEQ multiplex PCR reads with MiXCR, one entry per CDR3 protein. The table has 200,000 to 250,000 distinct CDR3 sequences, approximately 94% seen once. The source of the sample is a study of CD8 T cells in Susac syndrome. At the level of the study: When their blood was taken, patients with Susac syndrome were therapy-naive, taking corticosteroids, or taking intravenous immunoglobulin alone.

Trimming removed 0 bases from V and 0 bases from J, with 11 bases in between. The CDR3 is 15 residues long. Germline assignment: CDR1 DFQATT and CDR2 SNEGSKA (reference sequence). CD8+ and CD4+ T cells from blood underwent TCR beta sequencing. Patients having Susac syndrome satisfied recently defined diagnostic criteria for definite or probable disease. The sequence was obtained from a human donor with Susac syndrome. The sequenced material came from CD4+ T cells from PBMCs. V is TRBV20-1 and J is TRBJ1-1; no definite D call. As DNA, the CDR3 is TGCAGTGCTAGAGATAAAGCTTCCATGAACACTGAAGCTTTCTTT. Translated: CSARDKASMNTEAFF.